The present entry profiles one T cell receptor (beta chain) with its context. These data are taken from a study of blood T cell repertoires in COVID-19. Clones were read by immunoSEQ multiplex PCR, and TCRdb kept only the in-frame ones, dropping some. Of 200,000 to 250,000 clones in the sample, 65% to 90% were seen once. V trimming: 2 bases; J trimming: 4 bases; junction bases outside the gene matches: 6. CDR1 is MNHNS, CDR2 SASEGT, per germline. This CDR3 contains 15 residues. This chain uses TRBV6-1 with TRBJ2-7; the match to TRBD1 covers 9 bases. Sequencing input: PBMCs or T cells enriched from blood (not recorded which). The receptor was isolated from a man between 35 and 55 years old who had recovered from COVID-19. The CDR3 sequence: CASSEKKQGAYEQYF. In DNA form, the CDR3 reads TGTGCCAGCAGTGAAAAGAAACAGGGGGCTTACGAGCAGTACTTC.